The 9 T cell receptor beta chains below all came from one sample that was sequenced in a study of tumour-infiltrating T cells in Burkitt lymphoma. Sequencing used immunoSEQ multiplex PCR; TCRdb keeps in-frame clones, though not all of them. This sample yields 2,000 to 2,500 clones, of which over 75% are seen a single time; around 20% belongs to the top ten. Sample: tumor tissue. All receptors come from a human donor with diffuse large B-cell lymphoma.

In the case of this clone: At the DNA level, this CDR3 is encoded by other sequences in the same sample as well. This rearrangement joins TRBV4-1 to TRBJ1-1, with a tentative D call TRBD1 (5 bases). Germline values: CDR1 MGHRA, CDR2 YSYEKL. V gave up 0 bases and J gave up 0 bases, with 8 bases separating them. The CDR3 runs to 15 residues. CDR3 residues: CASSQETGVNTEAFF. The CDR3 nucleotides read TGCGCCAGCAGCCAAGAAACGGGGGTGAACACTGAAGCTTTCTTT.

The chain uses TRBV7-6 and TRBJ1-1; possibly TRBD1 for D (5 bases). Germline V gives CDR1 SGHVS, CDR2 FNYEAQ. The V end lost 3 bases, the J end lost 4 bases, and 12 bases lay between the germline ends. This CDR3 has 14 amino acids. The CDR3 loop reads CASSLGGGSTEAFF. In nucleotides, the CDR3 is TGTGCCAGCAGCTTGGGGGGGGGTAGCACTGAAGCTTTCTTT.

This clone was observed once. V usage is TRBV14 and J usage is TRBJ1-2; a possible D gene is TRBD1 (5 bases). Germline loops: CDR1 SGHDN, CDR2 FVKESK. V dropped 1 base and J dropped 2 bases, with 11 bases sitting between them. This CDR3 contains 15 residues. The CDR3 protein is CASSQVTGWNYGYTF. CDR3 DNA: TGTGCCAGCAGCCAAGTTACAGGCTGGAACTATGGCTACACCTTC.

This clone showed up just a few times. This chain connects TRBV7-9 to TRBJ1-2; 10 bases fit TRBD1. Germline CDR1 is SEHNR and CDR2 is FQNEAQ (reference sequence). The J segment lost 6 bases and the V segment lost 5 bases, leaving 6 bases of the junction unmatched. CDR3 length equals 14 residues. The CDR3 DNA follows: TGTGCCAGCAGCCCTGCGGACAGGGGGGATGGCTACACCTTC. Its translation is CASSPADRGDGYTF.

The V gene is TRBV4-2, the J gene TRBJ2-7; the D gene is possibly TRBD1 (6 bases). Germline V lookup: CDR1 LGHNA, CDR2 YNFKEQ. The CDR3 consists of 17 residues. Trimming cost V 1 base and J 0 bases, with 16 bases left between them. CDR3 in amino acids: CASSQGPTGTASYEQYF. CDR3 nucleotide sequence: TGTGCCAGCAGCCAAGGCCCTACAGGGACGGCCTCCTACGAGCAGTACTTC.

This chain uses TRBV7-2 with TRBJ2-5; D is perhaps TRBD2 (5 bases). CDR1 and CDR2 (germline): SGHTA, FQGNSA. V was cut by 5 bases and J by 5 bases, with 12 bases left in between. The CDR3 loop spans 13 amino acids. The CDR3 bases are TGTGCCAGCAGCCGTGGTGAGGGTGAGACCCAGTACTTC. It is translated as CASSRGEGETQYF.

The chain couples TRBV6-6 to TRBJ2-7; a weak D match, TRBD2 (5 bases). V was shortened by 6 bases and J by 3 bases, with 15 bases between the two germline ends. The germline V gene has CDR1 MNHNY and CDR2 SVGAGI (reference sequence). This CDR3 is 14 amino acids long. For the CDR3, the DNA is TGTGCCAGCAGGCGGCGAGCGGACGGCTACGAGCAGTACTTC. Amino acids: CASRRRADGYEQYF.

This rearrangement joins TRBV7-6 to TRBJ1-5; D is unclear. CDR3 length: 12 residues. Trimming took off 1 base at V and 6 bases at J, with 4 bases between the two ends. Germline CDR1 SGHVS, CDR2 FNYEAQ. This chain's CDR3 is CASSLVGQPQHF. The CDR3 DNA reads as TGTGCCAGCAGCTTAGTTGGTCAGCCCCAGCATTTT.

This chain joins TRBV19 and TRBJ1-2; 7 nucleotides agree with TRBD1. This CDR3 has 14 amino acids. Germline trimming cut 4 bases from V and 5 bases from J; bases unmatched to any gene: 7. Looked up from germline, CDR1 is LNHDA and CDR2 is SQIVND (reference sequence). CDR3 protein: CASSTGQFLYGYTF. CDR3 sequence (DNA): TGTGCCAGTAGTACGGGACAGTTCCTTTATGGCTACACCTTC. Filled out from reference TRBV19 and TRBJ1-2, the complete variable domain reads DGGITQSPKYLFRKEGQNVTLSCEQNLNHDAMYWYRQDPGQGLRLIYYSQIVNDFQKGDIAEGYSVSREKKESFPLTVTSAQKNPTAFYLCASSTGQFLYGYTFGSGTRLTVV.